What follows describes a single T cell receptor beta chain. Its antigen is still unknown. This entry comes from a study of CXCR3-negative and CXCR3-positive naive CD8 T cells. The libraries of TRB cDNA were prepared using 5' RACE with UMI labels. TCRdb derives one entry per CDR3 protein from the 5' RACE reads, leaving out DNA. Across over 40,000 distinct CDR3 sequences, the top ten clones capture approximately 1.9% of the sample. This CDR3 contains 12 residues. In germline, CDR1 is SEHNR, CDR2 FQNEAQ (reference sequence). Study-wide findings and caveats: TRB CDR3s of CXCR3-positive naive cells were more hydrophobic than those of CXCR3-negative naive cells.

Naive CD8+ T lymphocytes were specified as CD45RO-CCR7+CD27+CD95-. The sample comprised naive CXCR3- CD8+ T cells from blood. As for subset: CD45RO-CCR7+CD27+CD95- naive CD8+ T cells lacking CXCR3 (TNR3-). This clonotype was obtained from a human donor in good health. Some clones in this sample may be carry-over from other donors' samples. The rearrangement joins TRBV7-9 to TRBJ2-7. The CDR3 sequence is CASGYRSYEQYF.